The clone carrying this T cell receptor (beta chain) was observed a single time. This record comes from a study of blood T cell repertoires in COVID-19. Background on the study: Both acute and convalescent COVID-19 samples were obtained from the United States, Italy and Spain. From T cells, B-cell-depleted T cells, or PBMCs came the material, which was cDNA or gDNA.

Authors' data handling: The authors estimated nucleated cell counts from reference gene primer amplification. Generated by immunoSEQ multiplex PCR, the TCRdb table keeps only in-frame clones and is missing some. Clonal size and the V and J genes are those of that table, whereas D and trimming came from the DNA. The sample lists some 260,000 clones; over 75% were seen once. The CDR3 totals 14 residues. Germline lookup yields CDR1 SGHRS and CDR2 YFSETQ. Trimming removed 5 bases at V and 4 bases at J, with 14 bases between. The sequence came from a woman in her thirties with acute or convalescent COVID-19. Sample: peripheral blood. The chain has TRBV5-1 and TRBJ2-3; D gene uncertain. DNA of the CDR3: TGCGCCAGCAGGGCGGATTCCCCGGCAGATACGCAGTATTTT. This encodes CASRADSPADTQYF.